Shown below are 30 T cell receptor beta chains from a single sample sequenced in a study of T-cell memory formation after mild COVID-19. MiXCR was run by TCRdb on the 5' RACE reads, yielding one entry per CDR3 protein. The sample holds 150,000 or so distinct CDR3 sequences, roughly 10% seen once. Sequencing input: PBMCs or a T cell subset sorted from them (not recorded which). These receptors originate from a man younger than 35 who had mild COVID-19 (a few samples of this study predate the infection). Cell type and time point are not known.

This clonotype was observed a few times. V usage is TRBV18 and J usage is TRBJ2-7; 8 bases are a match to TRBD1. The CDR3 is 15 residues long. From germline, CDR1 is KGHSH and CDR2 LQKENI. The V and J ends lost 2 bases and 5 bases, in that order; junction bases with no gene match: 8. The CDR3: CASSPGQGVLNEQYV. CDR3 sequence (DNA): TGTGCCAGCTCACCAGGACAGGGTGTACTCAACGAGCAGTACGTC.

The chain is built from TRBV7-2 and TRBJ2-2; 9 nucleotides agree with TRBD1. The CDR3 consists of 14 residues. CDR1 is SGHTA and CDR2 is FQGNSA in the germline V gene. The J segment lost 1 base and the V segment lost 8 bases, leaving 2 bases of the junction unmatched. This CDR3 reads CASGTGRNTGELFF. The CDR3 DNA sequence: TGTGCCAGCGGGACAGGGAGGAACACCGGGGAGCTGTTTTTT.

Ten or more counts support this clonotype. The chain uses TRBV5-1 and TRBJ2-3, with TRBD2 as a possible D gene (6 bases). The CDR3 is 13 residues long. Trimming removed 5 bases from V and 1 base from J, with 8 bases in between. The V gene's germline CDR1 is SGHRS and CDR2 YFSETQ. The CDR3 region has the DNA TGCGCCAGCAGTGGGGAGGGCACAGATACGCAGTATTTT. Translation: CASSGEGTDTQYF.

The chain combines TRBV2 with TRBJ2-5, with 9 bases fitting TRBD1. J was trimmed by 5 bases and V by 3 bases; bases with no gene match: 7. CDR3 size: 15 residues. From germline, CDR1 is SNHLY and CDR2 FYNNEI. The CDR3 spells CASSDEGQGGETQYF. The CDR3 DNA reads TGTGCCAGCAGTGATGAGGGACAGGGAGGGGAGACCCAGTACTTC.

There are many counts of this clonotype. The chain is built from TRBV6-1 and TRBJ2-7, with D tentatively TRBD1 (5 bases). Per the germline V gene, CDR1 is MNHNS and CDR2 is SASEGT. The CDR3 contains 14 residues. Between the trimmed V and J ends, which lost 1 base and 3 bases, there was a span of 10 bases. The CDR3 DNA reads as TGTGCCAGCAGTGAAGGTTACAGGAGCTACGAGCAGTACTTC. It yields the protein CASSEGYRSYEQYF.

This clonotype has only a few counts. The V and J genes are TRBV15 and TRBJ2-1; D may be TRBD2 (6 bases). Between the trimmed V and J ends, which lost 0 bases and 6 bases, there was a span of 12 bases. Germline values: CDR1 LNHNV, CDR2 YYDKDF (reference sequence). This CDR3 contains 15 residues. Here the CDR3 DNA reads TGTGCCACCAGCAGAGATATCGTCGGGGGCAATGAGCAGTTCTTC. Its protein is CATSRDIVGGNEQFF.

This chain links TRBV19 with TRBJ1-1; no reliable D call. The CDR3 sequence is 13 residues long. Trimming removed 4 bases from V and 11 bases from J, with 17 bases in between. From germline, CDR1 is LNHDA and CDR2 SQIVND (reference sequence). The CDR3 sequence is CASSKRTAGRAFF. The CDR3, as DNA: TGTGCCAGTAGTAAGCGCACCGCCGGTCGGGCTTTCTTT.

This clonotype was observed at least ten times. The V call is TRBV4-3, the J call TRBJ2-5, with 13 nucleotides matching TRBD2. The germline V gene has CDR1 LGHNA and CDR2 YSLEER. The CDR3 consists of 16 residues. V shed 1 base, J shed 5 bases, and the junction held 4 bases outside the gene matches. The CDR3 spells CASSQGLAGGGETQYF. The CDR3 DNA sequence: TGCGCCAGCAGCCAAGGACTAGCGGGGGGCGGGGAGACCCAGTACTTC.

The V gene is TRBV20-1, the J gene TRBJ2-1; 7 bases fit TRBD2. After removal of 5 bases from V and 8 bases from J, the junction contained 12 bases not matched to a gene. Germline V gene sequence: CDR1 DFQATT, CDR2 SNEGSKA (reference sequence). This CDR3 is 14 amino acids long. CDR3 nucleotides: TGCAGTGCTGCTGTAGCGGGCCGGAGTGATGAGCAGTTCTTC. Amino acid sequence: CSAAVAGRSDEQFF.

This clonotype was picked up a small number of times. This rearrangement joins TRBV2 to TRBJ2-5; TRBD2 agrees at 12 bases. Per the germline V gene, CDR1 is SNHLY and CDR2 is FYNNEI. This CDR3 has 15 residues. J was trimmed by 5 bases and V by 7 bases; bases with no gene match: 8. CDR3: CASTPWTSGAETQYF. CDR3 DNA: TGTGCCAGCACCCCCTGGACTAGCGGGGCCGAGACCCAGTACTTC.

The genes are TRBV5-4 and TRBJ1-6; D remains unclear. The CDR3 totals 14 residues. Trimming shortened V by 5 bases and J by 9 bases, and 15 bases separated the two germline ends. Germline CDR1 is SGHNT and CDR2 is YYREEE (reference sequence). The CDR3 here is CASSFPGWGSPLHF. The CDR3, as DNA: TGTGCCAGCAGTTTCCCGGGTTGGGGTTCACCCCTCCACTTT.

A few counts support this clonotype. The V and J genes are TRBV14 and TRBJ2-1; 9 bases match TRBD2. Trimming cost V 4 bases and J 7 bases; bases outside gene matches: 8. CDR3 length: 15 amino acids. The germline V gene encodes CDR1 SGHDN and CDR2 FVKESK. The CDR3 DNA reads TGTGCCAGCAGCCGAGTGGGACTAGCCCGAAATGAGCAGTTCTTC. It encodes CASSRVGLARNEQFF.

This clonotype was found many times. This sequence joins TRBV12-3 or TRBV12-4 and TRBJ1-4; D gene unclear. Trimming pared 2 bases from V and 4 bases from J, leaving 8 bases between. The CDR3 contains 14 residues. CDR3 loop: CASSLQAINEKLFF. DNA for the CDR3: TGTGCCAGCAGTTTACAGGCGATTAATGAAAAACTGTTTTTT.

This clonotype was found many times. The chain is built from TRBV5-1 and TRBJ2-1, with TRBD1 matching over 9 bases. After removal of 2 bases from V and 6 bases from J, the junction contained 6 bases not matched to a gene. The CDR3 is made up of 15 amino acids. Germline assignment: CDR1 SGHRS and CDR2 YFSETQ. In nucleotides, the CDR3 is TGCGCCAGCAGCTTTACGGGACAGGGTATCAATGAGCAGTTCTTC. Its translation: CASSFTGQGINEQFF. The complete variable domain, with remaining parts taken from reference TRBV5-1 and TRBJ2-1, reads KAGVTQTPRYLIKTRGQQVTLSCSPISGHRSVSWYQQTPGQGLQFLFEYFSETQRNKGNFPGRFSGRQFSNSRSEMNVSTLELGDSALYLCASSFTGQGINEQFFGPGTRLTVL.

This clonotype was detected only a few times. The chain is built from TRBV9 and TRBJ1-5; D call uncertain. V dropped 2 bases and J dropped 3 bases, with 6 bases sitting between them. This CDR3 is built from 13 residues. The germline V gene encodes CDR1 SGDLS and CDR2 YYNGEE. CDR3 sequence reads: CASSVRANQPQHF. CDR3 nucleotide sequence: TGTGCCAGCAGCGTTCGAGCCAATCAGCCCCAGCATTTT.

The genes are TRBV5-1 and TRBJ2-1; D may match TRBD1 or TRBD2 (5 bases each). Per germline, CDR1 SGHRS and CDR2 YFSETQ. V lost 0 bases, J lost 6 bases, and 16 bases lay in between. CDR3 length: 16 amino acids. The CDR3 region is CASSLARGLRGNEQFF. CDR3 sequence (DNA): TGCGCCAGCAGCTTGGCCCGGGGTTTGAGGGGCAATGAGCAGTTCTTC.

This clonotype was detected a few times. J is TRBJ2-5 and V is TRBV2, with 7 bases lining up with TRBD1. Germline CDR1 and CDR2: SNHLY and FYNNEI. Trimming cost V 7 bases and J 4 bases; bases outside gene matches: 12. The CDR3 covers 15 residues. CDR3 nucleotides: TGTGCCAGCATGAGTCAGCCAGGGGGTGGAGAGACCCAGTACTTC. Its translation: CASMSQPGGGETQYF.

This clonotype occurred many times. CDR3 protein: CASRFREQFF. The CDR3 DNA reads as TGTGCCAGCAGATTTAGGGAGCAGTTCTTC. The chain recombines TRBV2 with TRBJ2-1; D gene unclear. V was clipped by 6 bases and J by 10 bases, with 7 bases between them. This CDR3 has 10 amino acids. In germline, CDR1 is SNHLY, CDR2 FYNNEI.

CDR3 protein: CASGLSPQEELFF. In DNA form, the CDR3 reads TGTGCTAGTGGTTTGAGTCCCCAGGAAGAACTGTTTTTT. This chain uses TRBV12-5 with TRBJ1-4, with D unclear. This CDR3 comprises 13 residues. V lost 2 bases, J lost 12 bases, and 13 bases lay in between. The germline CDR1 and CDR2 sequences are LGHNT and FRNRAP.

The chain employs TRBV5-1 and TRBJ2-1, with 10 bases aligning to TRBD2. The V gene's germline CDR1 is SGHRS and CDR2 YFSETQ. The CDR3 consists of 16 residues. The J segment lost 9 bases and the V segment lost 3 bases, leaving 12 bases of the junction unmatched. CDR3 nucleotide sequence: TGCGCCAGCAGCTCCGGCTGGAGCGGGGGGGCGGTTGAGCAGTTCTTC. This gives the protein CASSSGWSGGAVEQFF.

V gene TRBV11-2 combines with J gene TRBJ1-2; TRBD1 matches at 9 bases. Trimming at V came to 5 bases and at J to 6 bases, leaving 7 bases not matched to a gene. The CDR3 has 14 residues. Germline assignment: CDR1 SGHAT and CDR2 FQNNGV. CDR3: CASSGDRGDDGYTF. The DNA for the CDR3 is TGTGCCAGCAGCGGTGACAGGGGGGACGATGGCTACACCTTC.

V is TRBV4-3 and J is TRBJ2-7; D ambiguous. Trimming shortened V by 3 bases and J by 7 bases, and 7 bases separated the two germline ends. CDR1 and CDR2 from the germline V gene are LGHNA and YSLEER. This CDR3 has 11 residues. As DNA, the CDR3 is TGCGCCAGCAGCCAGCCGGAGGAGCAGTACTTC. This codes for CASSQPEEQYF.

There are many counts of this clonotype. V usage is TRBV5-1 and J usage is TRBJ1-6, with 9 positions matching TRBD1. The CDR3 runs 17 residues. Trimming cost V 1 base and J 8 bases; bases outside gene matches: 10. Germline V lookup: CDR1 SGHRS, CDR2 YFSETQ. The CDR3 here is CASSLNGQGSLHSPLHF. Written as DNA, the CDR3 is TGCGCCAGCAGCTTGAACGGACAGGGGAGTCTTCATTCACCCCTCCACTTT. The entire variable domain, with the rest obtained from reference TRBV5-1 and TRBJ1-6, is as follows: KAGVTQTPRYLIKTRGQQVTLSCSPISGHRSVSWYQQTPGQGLQFLFEYFSETQRNKGNFPGRFSGRQFSNSRSEMNVSTLELGDSALYLCASSLNGQGSLHSPLHFGNGTRLTVT.

This clonotype was recorded a few times. The chain combines TRBV20-1 with TRBJ1-2; D uncertain. Deletions cut 2 bases from V and 5 bases from J, with 18 bases between. Germline V gene sequence: CDR1 DFQATT, CDR2 SNEGSKA (reference sequence). This CDR3 contains 15 residues. CDR3 DNA sequence: TGCAGTGCTAGACCGGTATCTCGGCTCTCTTATGGCTACACCTTC. As protein: CSARPVSRLSYGYTF.

This clonotype was detected many times. The chain is built from TRBV4-3 and TRBJ2-4; 11 nucleotides match TRBD1. Germline V gene sequence: CDR1 LGHNA, CDR2 YSLEER. This CDR3 contains 18 residues. V lost 1 base, J lost 2 bases, and 7 bases stayed unmatched. CDR3 amino acids: CASSQARTGGWSKNIQYF. CDR3 DNA sequence: TGCGCCAGCAGCCAAGCCCGGACAGGGGGCTGGTCCAAAAACATTCAGTACTTC.

About this clonotype itself: This may stem from a read error, because a much larger clone lies one nucleotide away. V and J are TRBV6-5 and TRBJ1-2, with D perhaps matching TRBD1 (5 bases). The germline V gene has CDR1 MNHEY and CDR2 SVGAGI. The ends were cut back, 4 bases at V and 9 bases at J, with 18 bases in the middle. The CDR3 totals 14 residues. CDR3 bases: TGTGCCAGCAGTTTGGGGGGAGGGCCGTATTGCTACACCTTC. As protein: CASSLGGGPYCYTF.

This clonotype turned up a few times. This chain connects TRBV4-2 to TRBJ2-1, with 7 nucleotides matching TRBD1. With V trimmed by 0 bases and J by 4 bases, 3 bases remained unmatched. Germline loops: CDR1 LGHNA, CDR2 YNFKEQ. There are 15 residues in the CDR3. The CDR3 sequence: CASSQERTGYNEQFF. CDR3 DNA sequence: TGTGCCAGCAGCCAAGAGCGGACAGGTTACAATGAGCAGTTCTTC.

This chain joins TRBV20-1 and TRBJ2-3; no firm D call. The CDR3 is 16 residues long. V lost 0 bases and J 0 bases, leaving 13 bases between the germline ends. Germline V gene lookup returns CDR1 DFQATT and CDR2 SNEGSKA (reference sequence). The CDR3 coding sequence is TGCAGTGCTAGAGATGTCGGGCATCTCAGCACAGATACGCAGTATTTT. It is translated as CSARDVGHLSTDTQYF.

This clonotype was seen at least ten times. CDR3 sequence (DNA): TGCGCCAGCAGCATGAAACCGGGACAGGGCAACACCGGGGAGCTGTTTTTT. Its translation: CASSMKPGQGNTGELFF. The V gene is TRBV5-1, the J gene TRBJ2-2, with TRBD1 identical over 9 bases. J lost 2 bases, V lost 4 bases, and 9 bases had no gene match. Germline values: CDR1 SGHRS, CDR2 YFSETQ. This CDR3 contains 17 residues.

This clonotype was detected only a few times. The chain links TRBV30 to TRBJ1-1, with a weak D call TRBD1 (6 bases). V shed 7 bases and J shed 5 bases, with 11 bases lying between them. The CDR3 runs to 11 residues. Looked up from germline, CDR1 is GTSNPN and CDR2 is SVGIG (reference sequence). CDR3 region: CASQGWTEAFF. The CDR3 coding sequence is TGTGCCTCACAGGGCTGGACTGAAGCTTTCTTT.